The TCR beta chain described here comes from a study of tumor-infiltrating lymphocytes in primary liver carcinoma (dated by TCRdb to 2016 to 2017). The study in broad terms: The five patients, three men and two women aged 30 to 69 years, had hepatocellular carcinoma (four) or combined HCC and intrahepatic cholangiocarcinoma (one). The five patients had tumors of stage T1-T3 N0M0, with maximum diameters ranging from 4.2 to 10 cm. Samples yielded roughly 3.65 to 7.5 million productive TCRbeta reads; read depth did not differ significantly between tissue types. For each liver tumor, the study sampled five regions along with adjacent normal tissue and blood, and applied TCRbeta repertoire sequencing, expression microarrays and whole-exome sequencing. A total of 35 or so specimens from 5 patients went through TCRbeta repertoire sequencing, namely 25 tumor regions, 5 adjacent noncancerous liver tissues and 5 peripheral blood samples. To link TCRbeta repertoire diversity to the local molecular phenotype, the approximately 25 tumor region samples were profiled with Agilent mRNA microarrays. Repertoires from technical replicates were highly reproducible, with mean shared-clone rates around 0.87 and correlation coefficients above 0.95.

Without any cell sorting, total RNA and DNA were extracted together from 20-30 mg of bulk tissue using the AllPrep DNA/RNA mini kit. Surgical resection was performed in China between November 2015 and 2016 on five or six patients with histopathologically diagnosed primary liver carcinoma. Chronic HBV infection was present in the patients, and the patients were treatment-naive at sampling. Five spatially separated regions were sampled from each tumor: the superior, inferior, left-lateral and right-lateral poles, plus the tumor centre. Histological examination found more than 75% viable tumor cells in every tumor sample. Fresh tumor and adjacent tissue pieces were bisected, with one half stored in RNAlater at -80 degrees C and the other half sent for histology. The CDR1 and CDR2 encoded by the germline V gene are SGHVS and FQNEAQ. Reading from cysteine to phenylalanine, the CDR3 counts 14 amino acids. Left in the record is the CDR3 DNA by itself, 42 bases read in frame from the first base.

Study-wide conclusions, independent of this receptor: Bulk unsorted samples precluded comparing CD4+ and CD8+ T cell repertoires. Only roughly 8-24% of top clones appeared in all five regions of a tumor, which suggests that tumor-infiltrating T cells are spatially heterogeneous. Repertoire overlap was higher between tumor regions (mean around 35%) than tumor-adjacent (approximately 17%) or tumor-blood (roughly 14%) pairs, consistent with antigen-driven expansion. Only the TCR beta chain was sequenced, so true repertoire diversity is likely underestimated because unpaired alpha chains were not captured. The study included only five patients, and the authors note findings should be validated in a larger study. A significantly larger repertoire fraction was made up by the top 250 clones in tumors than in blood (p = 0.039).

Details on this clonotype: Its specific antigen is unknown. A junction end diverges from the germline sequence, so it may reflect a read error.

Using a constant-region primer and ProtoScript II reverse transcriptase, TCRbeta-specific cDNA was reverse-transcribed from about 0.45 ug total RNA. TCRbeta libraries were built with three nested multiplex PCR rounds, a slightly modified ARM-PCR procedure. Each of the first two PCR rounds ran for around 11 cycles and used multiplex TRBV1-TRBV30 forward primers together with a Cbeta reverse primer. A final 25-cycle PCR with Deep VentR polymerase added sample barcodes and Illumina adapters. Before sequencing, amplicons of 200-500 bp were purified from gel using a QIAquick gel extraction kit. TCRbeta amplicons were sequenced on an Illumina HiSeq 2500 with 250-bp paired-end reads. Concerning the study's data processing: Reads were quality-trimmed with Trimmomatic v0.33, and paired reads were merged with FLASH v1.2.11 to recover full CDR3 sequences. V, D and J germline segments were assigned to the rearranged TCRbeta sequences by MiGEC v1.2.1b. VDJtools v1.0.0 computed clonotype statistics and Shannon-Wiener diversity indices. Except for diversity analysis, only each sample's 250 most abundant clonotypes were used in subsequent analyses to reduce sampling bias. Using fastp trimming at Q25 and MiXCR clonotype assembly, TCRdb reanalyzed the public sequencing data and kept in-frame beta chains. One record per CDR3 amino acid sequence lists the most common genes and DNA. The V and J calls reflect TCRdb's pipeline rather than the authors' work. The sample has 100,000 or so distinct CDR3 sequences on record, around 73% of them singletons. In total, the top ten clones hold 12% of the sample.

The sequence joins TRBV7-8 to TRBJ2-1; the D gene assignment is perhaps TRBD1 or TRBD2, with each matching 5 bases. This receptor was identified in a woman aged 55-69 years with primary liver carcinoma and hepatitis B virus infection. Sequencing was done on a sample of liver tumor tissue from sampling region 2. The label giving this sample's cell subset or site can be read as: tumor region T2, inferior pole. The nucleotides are TGTGTCAGCAGCTACCACCGGGGCGCGGATGAGCATTTCTTC. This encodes CVSSYHRGADEHFF.